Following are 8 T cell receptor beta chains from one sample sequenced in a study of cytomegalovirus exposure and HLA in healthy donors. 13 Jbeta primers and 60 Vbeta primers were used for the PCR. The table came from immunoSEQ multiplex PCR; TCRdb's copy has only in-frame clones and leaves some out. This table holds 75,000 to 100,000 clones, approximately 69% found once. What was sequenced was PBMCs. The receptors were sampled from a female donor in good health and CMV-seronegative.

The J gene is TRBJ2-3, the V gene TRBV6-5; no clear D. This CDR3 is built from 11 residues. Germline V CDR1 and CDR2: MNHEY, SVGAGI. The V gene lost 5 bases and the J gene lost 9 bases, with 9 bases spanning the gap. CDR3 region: CASSDEVTQYF. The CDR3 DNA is TGTGCCAGCAGTGACGAGGTAACGCAGTATTTT.

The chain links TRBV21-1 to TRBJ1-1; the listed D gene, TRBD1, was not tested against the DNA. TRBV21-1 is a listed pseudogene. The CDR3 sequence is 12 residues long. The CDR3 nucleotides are TGTGCCACCTATACAGGGAAGGCTGAAGCTTTCTTT. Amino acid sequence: CATYTGKAEAFF.

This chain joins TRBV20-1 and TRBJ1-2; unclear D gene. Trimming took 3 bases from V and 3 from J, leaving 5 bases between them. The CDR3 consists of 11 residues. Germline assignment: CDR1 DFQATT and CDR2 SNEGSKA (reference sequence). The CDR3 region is CSARRDYGYTF. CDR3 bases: TGCAGTGCTAGGCGGGACTATGGCTACACCTTC.

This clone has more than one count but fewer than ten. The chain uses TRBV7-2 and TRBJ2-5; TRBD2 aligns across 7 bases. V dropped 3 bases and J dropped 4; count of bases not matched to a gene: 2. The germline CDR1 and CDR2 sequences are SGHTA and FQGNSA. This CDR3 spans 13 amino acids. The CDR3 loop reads CASSLSGGETQYF. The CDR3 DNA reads TGTGCCAGCAGCTTGTCGGGGGGAGAGACCCAGTACTTC.

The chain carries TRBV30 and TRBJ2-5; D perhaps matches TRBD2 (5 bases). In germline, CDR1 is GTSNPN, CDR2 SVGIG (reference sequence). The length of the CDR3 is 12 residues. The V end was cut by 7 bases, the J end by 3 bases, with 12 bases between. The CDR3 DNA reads TGTGCCTTTCGGACGGGGAAAGAGACCCAGTACTTC. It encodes CAFRTGKETQYF.

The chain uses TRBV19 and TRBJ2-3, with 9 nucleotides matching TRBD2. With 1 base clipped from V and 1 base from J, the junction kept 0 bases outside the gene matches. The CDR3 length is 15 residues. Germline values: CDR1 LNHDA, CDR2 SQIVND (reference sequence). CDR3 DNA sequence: TGTGCCAGTAGTATAGTAGCGGGGGGCACAGATACGCAGTATTTT. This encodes CASSIVAGGTDTQYF. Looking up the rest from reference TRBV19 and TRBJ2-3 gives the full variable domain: DGGITQSPKYLFRKEGQNVTLSCEQNLNHDAMYWYRQDPGQGLRLIYYSQIVNDFQKGDIAEGYSVSREKKESFPLTVTSAQKNPTAFYLCASSIVAGGTDTQYFGPGTRLTVL.

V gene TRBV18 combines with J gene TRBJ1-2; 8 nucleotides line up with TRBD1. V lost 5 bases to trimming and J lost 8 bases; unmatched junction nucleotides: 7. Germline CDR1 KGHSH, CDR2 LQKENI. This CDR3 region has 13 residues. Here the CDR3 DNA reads TGTGCCAGCTCATCGACAGGGGAGACGGGCTACACCTTC. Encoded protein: CASSSTGETGYTF.

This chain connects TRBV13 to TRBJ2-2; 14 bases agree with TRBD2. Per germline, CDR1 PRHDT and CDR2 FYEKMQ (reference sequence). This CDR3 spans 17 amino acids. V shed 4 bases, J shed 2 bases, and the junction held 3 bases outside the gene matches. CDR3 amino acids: CASSSGTSGRNTGELFF. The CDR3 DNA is TGTGCCAGCAGCTCCGGGACTAGCGGGAGAAACACCGGGGAGCTGTTTTTT.